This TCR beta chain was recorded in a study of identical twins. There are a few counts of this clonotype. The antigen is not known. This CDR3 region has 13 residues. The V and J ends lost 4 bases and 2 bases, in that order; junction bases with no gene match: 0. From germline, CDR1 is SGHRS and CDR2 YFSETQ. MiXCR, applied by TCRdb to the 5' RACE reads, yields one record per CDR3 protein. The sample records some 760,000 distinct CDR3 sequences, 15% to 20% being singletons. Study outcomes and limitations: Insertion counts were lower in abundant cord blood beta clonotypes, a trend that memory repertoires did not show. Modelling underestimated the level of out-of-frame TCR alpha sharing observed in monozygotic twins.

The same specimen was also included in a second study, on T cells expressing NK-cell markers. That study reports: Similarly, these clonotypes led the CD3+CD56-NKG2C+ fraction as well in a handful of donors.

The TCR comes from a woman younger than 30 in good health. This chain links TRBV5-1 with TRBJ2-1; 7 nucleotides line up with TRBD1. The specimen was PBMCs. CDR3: CASSGQAYNEQFF. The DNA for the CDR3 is TGCGCCAGCAGCGGACAGGCCTACAATGAGCAGTTCTTC.